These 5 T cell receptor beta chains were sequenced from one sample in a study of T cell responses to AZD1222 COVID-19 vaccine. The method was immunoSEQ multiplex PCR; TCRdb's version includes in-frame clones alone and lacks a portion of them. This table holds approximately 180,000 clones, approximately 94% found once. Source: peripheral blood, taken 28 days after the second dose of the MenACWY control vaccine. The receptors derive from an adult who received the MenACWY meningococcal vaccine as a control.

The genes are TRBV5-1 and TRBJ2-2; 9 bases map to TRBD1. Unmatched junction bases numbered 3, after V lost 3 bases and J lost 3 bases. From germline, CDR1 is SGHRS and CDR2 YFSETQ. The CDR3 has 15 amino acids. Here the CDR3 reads CASSSTGGYTGELFF. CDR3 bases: TGCGCCAGCAGCTCGACAGGGGGTTACACCGGGGAGCTGTTTTTT.

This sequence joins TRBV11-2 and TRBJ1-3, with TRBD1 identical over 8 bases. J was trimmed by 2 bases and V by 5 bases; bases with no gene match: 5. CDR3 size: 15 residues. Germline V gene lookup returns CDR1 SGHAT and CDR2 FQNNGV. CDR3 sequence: CASSTATGAGNTIYF. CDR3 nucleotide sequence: TGTGCCAGCAGCACGGCGACAGGGGCTGGAAACACCATATATTTT.

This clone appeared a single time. In DNA, the CDR3 is TGTGCCAGCACCCCGGACAGGGCGGCCTACGAGCAGTACTTC. It yields the protein CASTPDRAAYEQYF. The chain is built from TRBV2 and TRBJ2-7, with 8 bases lining up with TRBD1. Germline V CDR1 and CDR2: SNHLY, FYNNEI. This CDR3 contains 14 residues. V gave up 7 bases and J gave up 2 bases; unmatched junction bases: 7.

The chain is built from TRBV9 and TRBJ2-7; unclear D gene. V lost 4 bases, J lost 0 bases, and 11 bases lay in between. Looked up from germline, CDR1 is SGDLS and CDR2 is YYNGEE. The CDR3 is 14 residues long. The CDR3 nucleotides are TGTGCCAGCAGCTATCGGGTTAGCTCCTACGAGCAGTACTTC. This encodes CASSYRVSSYEQYF.

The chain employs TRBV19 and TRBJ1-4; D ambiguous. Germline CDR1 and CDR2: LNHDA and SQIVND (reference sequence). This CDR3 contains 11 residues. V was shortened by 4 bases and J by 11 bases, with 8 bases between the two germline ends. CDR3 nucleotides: TGTGCCAGTAGTAGGGTAGAGAAACTGTTTTTT. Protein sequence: CASSRVEKLFF.